This T cell receptor beta chain came from a study of vaccination and CD4 T cells after COVID-19. The V end was cut by 3 bases, the J end by 3 bases, with 15 bases between. The CDR3 has 14 residues. CDR1 and CDR2 from the germline V gene are DFQATT and SNEGSKA (reference sequence). Time point defined: late sampling 161 to 241 days after vaccination in a few convalescent patients. Sample treatment: approximately nine-day PBMC culture with coronavirus spike peptide pools or control peptides (ViraFEST assay). There are a few counts of this clonotype. The antigen remains undetermined. The Oncomine TCR Beta short-read assay sequenced DNA from cultured CD4+ T cells. MiXCR, applied by TCRdb to the PCR reads, yields one record per CDR3 protein. The sample yields about 24,000 distinct CDR3 sequences, 30% seen once.

The material sequenced was CD4+ T cells from blood, cultured in vitro, taken about 7 months after SARS-CoV-2 vaccination. This receptor was taken from a human donor who had recovered from COVID-19. This chain connects TRBV20-1 to TRBJ2-7; no clear D gene. The CDR3 DNA follows: TGCAGTGCTAGTTCAGGTCTATCCCACTACGAGCAGTACTTC. As protein: CSASSGLSHYEQYF.